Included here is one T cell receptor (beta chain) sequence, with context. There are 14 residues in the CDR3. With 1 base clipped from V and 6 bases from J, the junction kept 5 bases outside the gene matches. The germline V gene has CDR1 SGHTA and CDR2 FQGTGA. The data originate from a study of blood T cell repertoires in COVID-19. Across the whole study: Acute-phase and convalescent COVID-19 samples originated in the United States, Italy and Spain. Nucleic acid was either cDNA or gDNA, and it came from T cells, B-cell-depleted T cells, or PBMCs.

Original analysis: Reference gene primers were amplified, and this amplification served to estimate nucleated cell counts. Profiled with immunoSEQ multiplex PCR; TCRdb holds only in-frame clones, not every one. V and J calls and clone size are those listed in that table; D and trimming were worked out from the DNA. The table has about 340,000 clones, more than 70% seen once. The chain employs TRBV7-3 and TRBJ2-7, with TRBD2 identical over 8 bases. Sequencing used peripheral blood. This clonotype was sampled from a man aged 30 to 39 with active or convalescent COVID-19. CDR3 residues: CASSLNGGEGEQYF. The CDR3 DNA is TGTGCCAGCAGCTTAAACGGGGGGGAAGGCGAGCAGTACTTC.